The T cell receptor beta chain under discussion was sequenced for a study of T cells after yellow fever vaccination. Study-level background: Preparation used SMART-Seq v4 Ultra Low Input for the low-cell-number fractions. Study outcomes and limitations: Primary-vaccination clones mostly resurfaced post-booster (about 96% CD4, roughly 90% CD8). Across the CD4 and CD8 compartments, a small share of clonotypes was present in both.

This clonotype was recorded a few times. Its antigen is unknown. The germline V gene has CDR1 SGHRS and CDR2 YFSETQ. This CDR3 contains 15 residues. V lost 4 bases and J 0 bases, leaving 12 bases between the germline ends. UMIs were added to TCR cDNA along with a universal primer site when it was made by 5'RACE template switching. TCRdb processed the 5' RACE reads anew with MiXCR; each CDR3 protein has one entry. In the table there are about 320,000 distinct CDR3 sequences, roughly 10% of which are singletons. The rearrangement uses TRBV5-1 and TRBJ2-3; D gene uncertain. Specimen: CD4+ T cells sorted from PBMCs, collected 45 days after the yellow fever booster vaccination. This clonotype originated in a young man who received the YFV17D yellow fever vaccine. The CDR3 coding sequence is TGCGCCAGCAGCCCGCGGACGGATAGCACAGATACGCAGTATTTT. The encoded protein is CASSPRTDSTDTQYF.